This TCR beta chain is from a study of T cell changes during pregnancy in multiple sclerosis (dated by TCRdb to about 2019). For context, the study as a whole: The study looked at changes in the T cell repertoire across pregnancy in women with multiple sclerosis.

The library relied on the immunoSEQ multiplex PCR assay. The table was pulled from immuneACCESS by TCRdb, which kept in-frame rearrangements only. Such tables lose some clones; where checked, under half of the loss comes from unresolved V genes, and the rest has no known cause. This sample holds about 69,000 clones; about 91% were observed only once. Under 0.3% of the sample comes from the top ten. Regarding this clone: Its recognized antigen is unknown. No quality values exist for individual bases; no much larger clone is one base distant.

V loses 3 bases, J loses 4 bases, and the germline ends lie 7 bases apart. The germline V gene (reference sequence) sets CDR1 to MNHEY and CDR2 to SMNVEV. Reading from cysteine to phenylalanine, the CDR3 counts 14 amino acids. The retained sequence is limited to the CDR3, 42 bases, with the frame set at the first base. The material sequenced was CD4+ T cells from peripheral blood mononuclear cells, taken in the third trimester of pregnancy. The clonotype was recovered from a female donor in good health, enrolled as a control in a pregnancy study. The chain uses TRBV27 and TRBJ2-6; the D region possibly corresponds to TRBD2 (5 bases align). The nucleotide sequence is given as TGTGCCAGCAGTTTGGGAGCGGGGGCCAACGTCCTGACTTTC. Translated, this gives CASSLGAGANVLTF.